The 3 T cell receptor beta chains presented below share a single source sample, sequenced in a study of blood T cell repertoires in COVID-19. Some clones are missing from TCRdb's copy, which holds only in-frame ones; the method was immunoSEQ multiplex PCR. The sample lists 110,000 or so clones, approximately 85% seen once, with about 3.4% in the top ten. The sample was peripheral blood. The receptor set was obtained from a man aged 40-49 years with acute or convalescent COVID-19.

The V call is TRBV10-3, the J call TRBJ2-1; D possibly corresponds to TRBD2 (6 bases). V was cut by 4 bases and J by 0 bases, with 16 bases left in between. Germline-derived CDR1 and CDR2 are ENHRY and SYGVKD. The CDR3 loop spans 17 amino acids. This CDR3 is CAISVETRGSSYNEQFF. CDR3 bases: TGTGCCATCAGTGTAGAGACTAGAGGGAGCTCCTACAATGAGCAGTTCTTC.

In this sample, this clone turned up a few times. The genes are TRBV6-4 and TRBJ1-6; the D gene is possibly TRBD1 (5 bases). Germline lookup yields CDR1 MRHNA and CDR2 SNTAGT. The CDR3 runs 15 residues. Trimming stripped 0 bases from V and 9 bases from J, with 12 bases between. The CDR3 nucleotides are TGTGCCAGCAGTGACTCATTAGGGGTGTCTTCACCCCTCCACTTT. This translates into CASSDSLGVSSPLHF.

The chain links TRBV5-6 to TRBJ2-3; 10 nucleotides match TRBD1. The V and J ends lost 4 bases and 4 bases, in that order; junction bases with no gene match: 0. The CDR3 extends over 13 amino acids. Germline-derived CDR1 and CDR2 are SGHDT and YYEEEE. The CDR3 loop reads CASSGTGADTQYF. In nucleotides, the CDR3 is TGTGCCAGCAGCGGGACAGGGGCAGATACGCAGTATTTT.